A selection of T cell receptor beta chains follows, all from one sample in a study of T cells in Graves' hyperthyroidism and ophthalmopathy. One entry per CDR3 protein, called by TCRdb with MiXCR from the multiplex PCR reads. The sample has around 400,000 distinct CDR3 sequences; about 25% are singletons. The sample comprised blood. Receptors were obtained from a man between 45 and 60 years old with Graves' hyperthyroidism. The CDR3 runs from the conserved cysteine through the conserved F or W. Fields, in order: CDR3 protein, CDR3 DNA, V gene, D gene, clone size, J gene. A D gene is named only where the DNA matches it firmly. Some rows mark clone size as missing; the rest say once, few, many or name a class of expanded clone.

CASSYTQAETQYF | TGTGCCAGCAGTTATACACAAGCAGAGACCCAGTACTTC | TRBV27 | NA | few | TRBJ2-5
CATSDSGGSSTDTQYF | TGTGCCACCAGTGATTCGGGAGGATCGAGCACAGATACGCAGTATTTT | TRBV24-1 | TRBD2 | many | TRBJ2-3
CASKGGYSNTGELFF | TGTGCCAGCAAGGGGGGCTACTCGAACACCGGGGAGCTGTTTTTT | TRBV7-6 | NA | few | TRBJ2-2
CSARGQYEQYF | TGCAGTGCTAGAGGACAATACGAGCAGTACTTC | TRBV20-1 | NA | few | TRBJ2-7
CASSWQGAQETQYF | TGTGCCAGCAGCTGGCAGGGGGCTCAAGAGACCCAGTACTTC | TRBV11-2 | TRBD1 | many | TRBJ2-5
CASGLTGGDNTDTQYF | TGTGCTAGTGGTCTTACAGGGGGTGATAACACAGATACGCAGTATTTT | TRBV12-5 | TRBD1 | many | TRBJ2-3
CASSGGDSGHNEQFF | TGTGCCAGCAGTGGGGGCGACTCGGGACACAATGAGCAGTTCTTC | TRBV2 | NA | many | TRBJ2-1
CASSFGGRGREKLFF | TGTGCCAGCAGCTTCGGCGGCAGGGGGCGTGAAAAACTGTTTTTT | TRBV7-2 | TRBD1 | many | TRBJ1-4
CASSSTPTSRSSYNEQFF | TGTGCTAGCAGCTCCACTCCGACTAGCAGGAGCTCCTACAATGAGCAGTTCTTC | TRBV7-7 | TRBD2 | NA | TRBJ2-1
CASSPLEGRGNEQFF | TGTGCCAGCTCACCACTGGAGGGCCGGGGAAATGAGCAGTTCTTC | TRBV18 | NA | many | TRBJ2-1
CASSQGLPGHNSNQPQHF | TGTGCCAGCAGCCAAGGCTTACCGGGACATAATAGCAATCAGCCCCAGCATTTT | TRBV3-1 | NA | NA | TRBJ1-5
CASSLGFGKRFYNEQFF | TGTGCCAGCAGCTTAGGTTTCGGGAAGAGGTTCTACAATGAGCAGTTCTTC | TRBV11-2 | NA | many | TRBJ2-1
CASSLGRANEQFF | TGTGCCAGCAGTCTCGGGAGGGCCAATGAGCAGTTCTTC | TRBV28 | TRBD2 | many | TRBJ2-1
CAIGDSSRGNTIYF | TGTGCCATCGGGGACAGTTCCCGGGGAAACACCATATATTTT | TRBV10-3 | TRBD1 | few | TRBJ1-3
CASSLASGSIYEQYF | TGTGCCAGCAGCTTAGCTAGCGGGAGTATCTACGAGCAGTACTTC | TRBV7-2 | TRBD2 | once | TRBJ2-7
CASSWDSNSPLHF | TGCGCCAGCAGCTGGGACAGTAATTCACCCCTCCACTTT | TRBV5-1 | TRBD1 | NA | TRBJ1-6